This TCR beta chain was profiled in a study of blood T cell repertoires in COVID-19. Study-level information: Samples of COVID-19 (acute and convalescent) were obtained from the United States, Italy and Spain. PBMCs, B-cell-depleted T cells, or T cells were the source of the cDNA or gDNA that made up the material.

CDR1 is MNHEY, CDR2 SVGAGI, per germline. CDR3 length: 15 amino acids. V gave up 0 bases and J gave up 7 bases; unmatched junction bases: 6. The authors' processing: Amplification from reference gene primers served as the basis for estimated nucleated cell counts. Profiling relied on immunoSEQ multiplex PCR, and the TCRdb table lists in-frame clones only, not all of them. V, J and clone size derive from that table, while D and trimming were established from the DNA sequence. The table records approximately 150,000 clones, approximately 81% of them present only once. This rearrangement joins TRBV6-5 to TRBJ2-1; 7 bases are shared with TRBD1. This receptor was obtained from a human donor in a cohort sampled during active COVID-19. The specimen sequenced was peripheral blood. This CDR3 is CASSYSRGLGNEQFF. Written as DNA, the CDR3 is TGTGCCAGCAGTTACTCGAGGGGGCTCGGGAATGAGCAGTTCTTC.